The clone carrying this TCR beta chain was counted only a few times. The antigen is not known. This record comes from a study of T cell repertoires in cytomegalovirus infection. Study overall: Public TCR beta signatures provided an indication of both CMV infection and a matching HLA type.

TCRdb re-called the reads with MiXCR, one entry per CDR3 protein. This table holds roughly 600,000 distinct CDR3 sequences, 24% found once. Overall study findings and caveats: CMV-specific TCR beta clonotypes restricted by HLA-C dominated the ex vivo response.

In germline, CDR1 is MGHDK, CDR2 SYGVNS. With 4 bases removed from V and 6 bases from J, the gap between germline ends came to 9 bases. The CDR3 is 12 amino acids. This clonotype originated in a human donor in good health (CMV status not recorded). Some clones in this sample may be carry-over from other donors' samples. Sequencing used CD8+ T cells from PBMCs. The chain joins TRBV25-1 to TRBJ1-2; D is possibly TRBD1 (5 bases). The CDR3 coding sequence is TGTGCCAGCAGTGTGGGGGTGAATGGCTACACCTTC. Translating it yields CASSVGVNGYTF.